This T cell receptor beta chain is drawn from a study of T-cell memory formation after mild COVID-19. About the research overall: Clusters were largely donor specific.

Concerning this clonotype itself: What it binds is unknown.

Overall study results and limits: Whether day 37 second-wave clones are SARS-CoV-2-specific was not confirmed. A subset of responding clones appeared in pre-infection memory, suggesting cross-reactive memory joined.

CDR1 is LGHDT and CDR2 is YNNKEL in the germline V gene (reference sequence). This CDR3 has 16 residues. V shed 1 base, J shed 7 bases, and the junction held 7 bases outside the gene matches. The 5'RACE method, run with constant-segment primers, produced TCR alpha and TCR beta cDNA libraries (carrying sample barcodes and UMIs). TCRdb ran MiXCR on the 5' RACE reads and lists one entry per CDR3 protein. The table lists a few hundred thousand distinct CDR3 sequences, under 30% of them singletons. The chain carries TRBV3-1 and TRBJ2-1; TRBD2 matches 10 bases. This TCR came from an adult woman who had mild COVID-19 (a few samples of this study predate the infection). Cell type and time point are not known. The specimen was PBMCs or a T cell subset sorted from them (not recorded which). Written as DNA, the CDR3 is TGTGCCAGCAGCCAAGCCCTAGCGGGAGTGTCGAATGAGCAGTTCTTC. Translation gives CASSQALAGVSNEQFF.